This T cell receptor (beta chain) was identified in a study of beta chain features in type 1 diabetes. What was sequenced were expressed TCRB transcripts, since all of the isolated RNA had been reverse transcribed. Clones were sequenced by immunoSEQ multiplex PCR, and TCRdb holds only the in-frame ones, with some missing. The sample gives around 56,000 clones, around 53% of which show up once; 2.6% is in the top ten. To note about this clone: Its antigen is as yet unknown.

There are 17 residues in the CDR3. The germline CDR1 and CDR2 sequences are MNHNS and SASEGT. The ends lost 3 bases at V and 0 bases at J; junction bases unmatched: 8. Overall study results and limits: Researchers report that Type 1 diabetes patients had moderately but significantly shorter TCRB CDR3s across all four CD4+ subsets.

This chain connects TRBV6-1 to TRBJ1-2; the match to TRBD1 covers 9 bases. This TCR was recovered from a woman between 35 and 50 years old with type 1 diabetes. The sequencing sample was made of Tregs from blood. CDR3 amino acids: CASSDPTGGKANYGYTF. For the CDR3, the DNA is TGTGCCAGCAGTGACCCGACAGGGGGAAAAGCTAACTATGGCTACACCTTC.